This T cell receptor beta chain stems from a study of siplizumab effects on memory and regulatory T cells. Study-level results: Siplizumab conditions gave an average of roughly 65% Treg-derived mappable alloreactive CD4+ clones, versus about 25% for controls. It seemed that naive T cells were more diverse than memory cells and were major contributors to the alloresponse. Siplizumab caused a significant drop in alloreactive sequences traceable to unstimulated CD4+ memory cells.

In this sample, this clone turned up once. What it recognizes is unknown. The assay looked at 95,000 to 100,000 TCR templates in each sample. The protocol was immunoSEQ multiplex PCR, while the TCRdb copy is restricted to in-frame clones and leaves out a portion. Among about 120,000 clones listed, less than 95% were seen once. The sequence derives from a human donor in good health. The sample consisted of non-Treg CD4+ T cells sorted from blood.

CDR3 nucleotides: TGTGCCAGCAGCGTTGCAGGGGCAGAGACCCAGTACTTC. Protein: CASSVAGAETQYF. V gene TRBV9 combines with J gene TRBJ2-5; TRBD1 is a possible D gene (6 bases). With 2 bases removed from V and 4 bases from J, the gap between germline ends came to 9 bases. This CDR3 is built from 13 residues. Germline V lookup: CDR1 SGDLS, CDR2 YYNGEE.